This T cell receptor beta chain was sequenced in a study of PD-1 blockade in classical Hodgkin lymphoma. Study outcomes and limitations: According to reports, newly diagnosed patients had lower baseline TCR diversity than healthy donors, and relapsed/refractory patients had lower baseline TCR diversity still. Complete responders' baseline diversity resembled that of newly diagnosed patients.

The method was immunoSEQ multiplex PCR; TCRdb's version includes in-frame clones alone and lacks a portion of them. The table records 100,000 or so clones, 90% of them present only once. Time point: cycle 4 day 1 (C4D1), after five to seven weeks of nivolumab. All the patients suffered relapse after autologous stem cell transplantation, and brentuximab vedotin exposure differed. As regards this clone: As yet, its antigen is unknown.

Germline V lookup: CDR1 SGHNT, CDR2 YENEEA. V was clipped by 6 bases and J by 2 bases; unmatched bases: 10. CDR3 size: 16 residues. The source material was peripheral blood mononuclear cells (PBMCs), sampled before the fourth cycle of nivolumab. The origin of this receptor is a human donor with classical Hodgkin lymphoma. The chain joins TRBV11-3 to TRBJ2-1; TRBD2 matches at 7 bases. The CDR3 nucleotides are TGTGCCAGCAGTCCGACTAGCTCGTACACCTACAATGAGCAGTTCTTC. Translation gives CASSPTSSYTYNEQFF. Combining the CDR3 with reference TRBV11-3 and TRBJ2-1 gives the whole variable domain EAGVVQSPRYKIIEKKQPVAFWCNPISGHNTLYWYLQNLGQGPELLIRYENEEAVDDSQLPKDRFSAERLKGVDSTLKIQPAELGDSAVYLCASSPTSSYTYNEQFFGPGTRLTVL.